A selection of T cell receptor beta chains follows, all from one sample in a study of blood T cell repertoires in COVID-19. Clones were sequenced by immunoSEQ multiplex PCR, and TCRdb holds only the in-frame ones, with some missing. The table records approximately 110,000 clones, around 74% of them present only once. The sequenced material came from peripheral blood. All receptors come from a woman in her 70s with acute or convalescent COVID-19. Both conserved end residues are part of each CDR3. D genes are given only for firm matches. Clone size is stated in some rows and not others, as once, few, many or a class when expanded.

J: TRBJ2-5
V: TRBV10-2
D: TRBD2
size: NA
CDR3: CASTLRGKETQYF
DNA: TGCGCCAGCACCTTGCGGGGGAAAGAGACCCAGTACTTC

J: TRBJ2-4
V: TRBV7-9
D: NA
size: NA
CDR3: CASSFRGEGNIQYF
DNA: TGTGCCAGCAGCTTCAGGGGCGAGGGGAACATTCAGTACTTC

J: TRBJ2-5
V: TRBV7-8
D: TRBD2
size: NA
CDR3: CASRLYGGDQETQYF
DNA: TGTGCCAGCAGACTCTATGGGGGGGACCAAGAGACCCAGTACTTC

J: TRBJ1-1
V: TRBV28
D: NA
size: NA
CDR3: CASTRRDTEAFF
DNA: TGTGCCAGCACCCGGAGGGACACTGAAGCTTTCTTT

J: TRBJ2-3
V: TRBV18
D: NA
size: NA
CDR3: CASSPAGLGTDTQYF
DNA: TGTGCCAGCTCACCCGCCGGGTTGGGCACAGATACGCAGTATTTT

J: TRBJ2-3
V: TRBV27
D: TRBD2
size: once
CDR3: CASSPAGGVLRTDTQYF
DNA: TGTGCCAGCAGTCCCGCCGGGGGGGTGCTCCGCACAGATACGCAGTATTTT

J: TRBJ2-6
V: TRBV19
D: TRBD1
size: NA
CDR3: CASSIVGQGSGANVLTF
DNA: TGTGCCAGTAGTATAGTGGGACAGGGCTCTGGGGCCAACGTCCTGACTTTC

J: TRBJ2-1
V: TRBV30
D: NA
size: NA
CDR3: CAQGSGAYNEQFF
DNA: TGTGCCCAGGGGAGCGGGGCCTACAATGAGCAGTTCTTC

J: TRBJ2-7
V: TRBV19
D: NA
size: NA
CDR3: CAQAGPYEQYF
DNA: TGTGCCCAGGCAGGCCCCTACGAGCAGTACTTC

J: TRBJ1-5
V: TRBV2
D: NA
size: NA
CDR3: CASSPGQNNQPQHF
DNA: TGTGCCAGCAGTCCCGGACAGAACAATCAGCCCCAGCATTTT

J: TRBJ2-7
V: TRBV5-4
D: TRBD2
size: few
CDR3: CASSLAPGGAGEQYF
DNA: TGTGCCAGCAGCTTGGCCCCGGGGGGGGCGGGCGAGCAGTACTTC

J: TRBJ2-2
V: TRBV9
D: NA
size: NA
CDR3: CASSVVQGNGGELFF
DNA: TGTGCCAGCAGCGTAGTACAGGGTAATGGCGGGGAGCTGTTTTTT

J: TRBJ1-1
V: TRBV29-1
D: TRBD1
size: NA
CDR3: CSAKTGERNTEAFF
DNA: TGCAGCGCGAAAACAGGGGAGAGGAACACTGAAGCTTTCTTT

J: TRBJ1-2
V: TRBV11-2
D: TRBD1
size: few
CDR3: CASSQGQTYGYTF
DNA: TGTGCCAGCAGCCAGGGACAGACCTATGGCTACACCTTC

J: TRBJ2-2
V: TRBV5-1
D: TRBD2
size: NA
CDR3: CASRGAGTITGELFF
DNA: TGCGCCAGCAGAGGGGCGGGGACTATCACCGGGGAGCTGTTTTTT

J: TRBJ1-3
V: TRBV19
D: NA
size: NA
CDR3: CASRGDRRSGNTIYF
DNA: TGTGCCAGTAGAGGTGACAGACGCTCTGGAAACACCATATATTTT

J: TRBJ2-5
V: TRBV6-2/TRBV6-3
D: NA
size: few
CDR3: CASSYDGGGFGETQYF
DNA: TGTGCCAGCAGTTACGATGGCGGAGGGTTCGGGGAGACCCAGTACTTC

J: TRBJ2-7
V: TRBV30
D: NA
size: NA
CDR3: CAWSPRAYEQYF
DNA: TGTGCCTGGAGTCCCAGGGCCTACGAGCAGTACTTC

J: TRBJ1-1
V: TRBV18
D: NA
size: NA
CDR3: CASSPDPRGSTEAFF
DNA: TGTGCCAGCTCGCCCGACCCTAGGGGCAGCACTGAAGCTTTCTTT

J: TRBJ1-5
V: TRBV5-6
D: TRBD1
size: NA
CDR3: CASSPGQGQGPQHF
DNA: TGTGCCAGCAGCCCAGGACAGGGTCAGGGGCCCCAGCATTTT

J: TRBJ2-6
V: TRBV6-1
D: TRBD2
size: NA
CDR3: CASSEWTSGESGANVLTF
DNA: TGTGCCAGCAGTGAATGGACTAGCGGGGAGTCTGGGGCCAACGTCCTGACTTTC

J: TRBJ1-2
V: TRBV10-3
D: TRBD1
size: NA
CDR3: CAINRGQNYGYTF
DNA: TGTGCCATCAATCGGGGACAGAACTATGGCTACACCTTC

J: TRBJ2-2
V: TRBV7-9
D: NA
size: NA
CDR3: CASSPEYAYTGELFF
DNA: TGTGCCAGCAGCCCAGAATACGCTTACACCGGGGAGCTGTTTTTT

J: TRBJ2-7
V: TRBV5-1
D: NA
size: NA
CDR3: CASSLDPGGYEQYF
DNA: TGCGCCAGCAGCTTGGATCCAGGGGGGTACGAGCAGTACTTC

J: TRBJ2-7
V: TRBV7-8
D: TRBD1
size: NA
CDR3: CASSRGQGYEQYF
DNA: TGTGCCAGCAGCCGAGGACAGGGCTACGAGCAGTACTTC